The 24 T cell receptor beta chains below come from one sample, sequenced in a study of graft-versus-host responses after intestinal transplantation. The assay was immunoSEQ multiplex PCR, and TCRdb's table has in-frame clones only and misses some. This table has around 7,700 clones, less than 98% appearing once. The sequencing used PBMCs, collected 23 days after intestinal transplant. These receptors all stem from a human patient who received an intestinal transplant, so some T cells may come from the graft donor.

This chain links TRBV14 with TRBJ2-7, with no clear D. From germline, CDR1 is SGHDN and CDR2 FVKESK. This CDR3 spans 12 amino acids. V lost 1 base and J lost 3, with 4 bases in between. CDR3 DNA sequence: TGTGCCAGCAGCCAAGGTGTCTACGAGCAGTACTTC. As protein: CASSQGVYEQYF.

This chain uses TRBV6-6 with TRBJ1-5; D gene unclear. Between the trimmed V and J ends, which lost 6 bases and 3 bases, there was a span of 9 bases. The CDR3 consists of 13 residues. Per the germline V gene, CDR1 is MNHNY and CDR2 is SVGAGI (reference sequence). This chain's CDR3 is CASRIGLNQPQHF. The CDR3 coding sequence is TGTGCCAGCAGAATCGGTCTCAATCAGCCCCAGCATTTT.

V gene TRBV27 combines with J gene TRBJ2-3, with 7 bases identical to TRBD2. CDR1 MNHEY and CDR2 SMNVEV come from the germline V gene (reference sequence). The CDR3 length is 16 residues. Losses at the gene ends were 5 bases for V and 1 base for J; bases not matched to a gene: 9. The CDR3 sequence is CASSPPRLAGTDTQYF. The CDR3 DNA reads as TGTGCCAGCAGTCCCCCTAGGCTAGCGGGCACAGATACGCAGTATTTT.

V gene TRBV12-5 combines with J gene TRBJ2-1; tentatively, D is TRBD1 (7 bases). Looked up from germline, CDR1 is LGHNT and CDR2 is FRNRAP. The CDR3 runs to 16 residues. Trimming removed 4 bases at V and 6 bases at J, with 19 bases between. CDR3 sequence reads: CASGWDLAQGSNEQFF. CDR3 sequence (DNA): TGTGCTAGTGGTTGGGACTTGGCACAGGGGAGCAATGAGCAGTTCTTC.

V and J are TRBV28 and TRBJ2-1; 8 nucleotides agree with TRBD1. Germline V gene sequence: CDR1 MDHEN, CDR2 SYDVKM. The CDR3 length is 19 residues. V lost 3 bases to trimming and J lost 3 bases; unmatched junction nucleotides: 16. The CDR3, as DNA: TGTGCCAGCAGTTTCTCCCCTCTTTTTACAGGGGGTGGCTACAATGAGCAGTTCTTC. It translates to CASSFSPLFTGGGYNEQFF.

This chain links TRBV7-9 with TRBJ2-1; the D is unclear. The CDR3 runs to 13 residues. Germline-derived CDR1 and CDR2 are SEHNR and FQNEAQ (reference sequence). The germline V and J ends were trimmed by 6 bases and 5 bases, with 11 bases remaining between them. Written as DNA, the CDR3 is TGTGCCAGCAGTCCAATCTGGGACAATGAGCAGTTCTTC. This codes for CASSPIWDNEQFF.

This clone has only one observation. The germline gene is not matched at one end of the junction; a read error may be the cause. The chain employs TRBV10-3 and TRBJ2-3; 8 nucleotides agree with TRBD1. The CDR3 is made up of 15 amino acids. The V gene's germline CDR1 is ENHRY and CDR2 SYGVKD. This CDR3 is CAIGDRDRGPDTQYF. The CDR3, as DNA: TGTGCCATCGGTGACCGAGACAGGGGCCCCGATACGCAGTATTTT.

V usage is TRBV27 and J usage is TRBJ1-4; D unresolved. V lost 2 bases and J 7 bases, leaving 11 bases between the germline ends. Germline assignment: CDR1 MNHEY and CDR2 SMNVEV (reference sequence). This CDR3 comprises 14 residues. The CDR3 nucleotides read TGTGCCAGCAGTTTACCCGGGTATGGTGAAAAACTGTTTTTT. Its translation is CASSLPGYGEKLFF. The full variable domain, rest sourced from reference TRBV27 and TRBJ1-4, is EAQVTQNPRYLITVTGKKLTVTCSQNMNHEYMSWYRQDPGLGLRQIYYSMNVEVTDKGDVPEGYKVSRKEKRNFPLILESPSPNQTSLYFCASSLPGYGEKLFFGSGTQLSVL.

This chain links TRBV27 with TRBJ2-7; 8 nucleotides match TRBD2. Germline values: CDR1 MNHEY, CDR2 SMNVEV (reference sequence). This CDR3 is built from 18 residues. After removal of 5 bases from V and 3 bases from J, the junction contained 18 bases not matched to a gene. DNA of the CDR3: TGTGCCAGCAGTCCCCCCCGGATTAGCGGGATCTTCTTCTACGAGCAGTACTTC. This encodes CASSPPRISGIFFYEQYF.

The V gene is TRBV6-5, the J gene TRBJ2-1; D is uncertain. The CDR3 extends over 16 amino acids. The germline V gene encodes CDR1 MNHEY and CDR2 SVGAGI. V lost 4 bases to trimming and J lost 6 bases, with 19 bases between them. As DNA, the CDR3 is TGTGCCAGCAGTTCACCTTTTTATCCGGGCGGCAATGAGCAGTTCTTC. Translation gives CASSSPFYPGGNEQFF.

The chain is built from TRBV6-5 and TRBJ2-7; tentative D call: TRBD1 (5 bases). Germline V gene sequence: CDR1 MNHEY, CDR2 SVGAGI. The CDR3 has 15 residues. Trimming shortened V by 6 bases and J by 4 bases, and 19 bases separated the two germline ends. Here the CDR3 reads CASSYAEQGSYEQYF. CDR3 DNA sequence: TGTGCCAGCAGCTACGCTGAGCAGGGTAGTTACGAGCAGTACTTC.

In this sample, this clone turned up a few times. This chain links TRBV10-3 with TRBJ1-1, with D possibly matching TRBD1 (5 bases). Germline V gives CDR1 ENHRY, CDR2 SYGVKD. The CDR3 length is 13 residues. Trimming pared 4 bases from V and 2 bases from J, leaving 8 bases between. The CDR3 loop reads CAISGGDNTEAFF. The CDR3 region has the DNA TGTGCCATCAGTGGCGGGGACAACACTGAAGCTTTCTTT.

The chain links TRBV9 to TRBJ1-1; unclear D gene. The germline gives CDR1 SGDLS, CDR2 YYNGEE. The length of the CDR3 is 14 residues. V lost 0 bases and J 0 bases, leaving 6 bases between the germline ends. The CDR3, as DNA: TGTGCCAGCAGCGTAGGGACCCTGAACACTGAAGCTTTCTTT. This sequence encodes CASSVGTLNTEAFF. The complete variable domain, with remaining parts taken from reference TRBV9 and TRBJ1-1, reads DSGVTQTPKHLITATGQRVTLRCSPRSGDLSVYWYQQSLDQGLQFLIQYYNGEERAKGNILERFSAQQFPDLHSELNLSSLELGDSALYFCASSVGTLNTEAFFGQGTRLTVV.

The chain carries TRBV7-8 and TRBJ2-3, with 8 positions matching TRBD2. The CDR3 contains 17 residues. The junction had 11 bases not matched to a gene; V was cut back by 6 bases and J by 0 bases. Germline lookup yields CDR1 SGHVS and CDR2 FQNEAQ. The CDR3 DNA reads as TGTGCCAGCAGGACGCCCGCGGCGGGAGGTAGCACAGATACGCAGTATTTT. This codes for CASRTPAAGGSTDTQYF.

The chain links TRBV27 to TRBJ1-5, with D perhaps matching TRBD1 (5 bases). V gave up 7 bases and J gave up 7 bases, with 14 bases separating them. The CDR3 runs to 13 residues. Germline V gene data show CDR1 as MNHEY and CDR2 as SMNVEV (reference sequence). The CDR3 DNA reads as TGTGCCAGCATGACTGCTAGGGACCAGCCCCAGCATTTT. This encodes CASMTARDQPQHF.

The chain links TRBV7-8 to TRBJ1-1; TRBD1 might be the D (6 bases). The V end lost 4 bases, the J end lost 4 bases, and 19 bases lay between the germline ends. Germline CDR1 reads SGHVS; CDR2 reads FQNEAQ. This CDR3 has 16 residues. The CDR3 reads CASSSITGIGGTEAFF. The CDR3 nucleotides read TGTGCCAGCAGCTCCATAACAGGGATTGGGGGCACTGAAGCTTTCTTT. The variable domain in full, completed from reference TRBV7-8 and TRBJ1-1, reads GAGVSQSPRYKVAKRGQDVALRCDPISGHVSLFWYQQALGQGPEFLTYFQNEAQLDKSGLPSDRFFAERPEGSVSTLKIQRTQQEDSAVYLCASSSITGIGGTEAFFGQGTRLTVV.

The J gene is TRBJ1-2, the V gene TRBV11-2; D gene uncertain. V lost 2 bases to trimming and J lost 2 bases, with 6 bases between them. Germline lookup yields CDR1 SGHAT and CDR2 FQNNGV. There are 13 residues in the CDR3. The CDR3 bases are TGTGCCAGCAGCTTACCGAAAAACTATGGCTACACCTTC. It codes for CASSLPKNYGYTF.

The chain recombines TRBV7-9 with TRBJ1-2; D might be TRBD1 (6 bases). The V gene lost 6 bases and the J gene lost 5 bases, with 10 bases spanning the gap. This CDR3 comprises 12 residues. CDR1 is SEHNR, CDR2 FQNEAQ, per germline (reference sequence). The CDR3 sequence: CASRDQGYGYTF. In DNA, the CDR3 is TGTGCCAGCAGAGATCAGGGGTATGGCTACACCTTC.

This sequence joins TRBV6-4 and TRBJ2-7; weak D call: TRBD2 (6 bases). Trimming took 6 bases from V and 4 from J, leaving 22 bases between them. The CDR3 is made up of 16 amino acids. Germline V lookup: CDR1 MRHNA, CDR2 SNTAGT. The CDR3 bases are TGTGCCAGCAGCGATCAACCCGGGGCGGGAAAATACGAGCAGTACTTC. As protein: CASSDQPGAGKYEQYF.

The V and J genes are TRBV4-3 and TRBJ2-7, with D unclear. V was pared by 3 bases and J by 7 bases, with 7 bases between. Germline V CDR1 and CDR2: LGHNA, YSLEER. CDR3 length equals 11 residues. CDR3 loop: CASSQGAEQYF. The CDR3 DNA sequence: TGCGCCAGCAGCCAGGGTGCGGAGCAGTACTTC.

This chain connects TRBV28 to TRBJ2-3, with no clear D. Germline assignment: CDR1 MDHEN and CDR2 SYDVKM. The CDR3 totals 8 residues. Trimming removed 3 bases at V and 14 bases at J, with 3 bases between. This chain's CDR3 is CASSLGYF. The CDR3 nucleotides read TGTGCCAGCAGTTTGGGGTATTTT.

The chain uses TRBV6-5 and TRBJ2-3; TRBD2 is a possible D gene (6 bases). Trimming took 6 bases from V and 2 from J, leaving 12 bases between them. The germline V gene encodes CDR1 MNHEY and CDR2 SVGAGI. The CDR3 is 14 residues long. DNA of the CDR3: TGTGCCAGCAGCGGCGGGATGAACACAGATACGCAGTATTTT. Translation: CASSGGMNTDTQYF.

The chain uses TRBV6-6 and TRBJ1-1, with 8 bases that match TRBD1. Trimming cost V 7 bases and J 8 bases; bases outside gene matches: 3. The CDR3 totals 11 residues. Germline V CDR1 and CDR2: MNHNY, SVGAGI (reference sequence). CDR3 bases: TGTGCCAGCATCTCAGGGGGCGAAGCTTTCTTT. It is translated as CASISGGEAFF.

This chain uses TRBV7-9 with TRBJ2-5, with 9 positions matching TRBD1. The CDR3 is made up of 14 amino acids. The J segment lost 3 bases and the V segment lost 4 bases, leaving 3 bases of the junction unmatched. In germline, CDR1 is SEHNR, CDR2 FQNEAQ (reference sequence). The CDR3 sequence: CASSSTGGEETQYF. The CDR3 DNA reads TGTGCCAGCAGCTCGACAGGGGGGGAAGAGACCCAGTACTTC.